The TCR beta chain under discussion was sequenced for a study of blood T cells in healthy people across ages (dated by TCRdb to the mid-2010s). Study-wide context: In model experiments, template switching captured about one uniquely barcoded TCR beta cDNA molecule for every two T cells. The study measured age-related changes in TCR beta repertoire diversity using deep sequencing normalized with unique cDNA molecular identifiers. The donors were split into four age groups: young (average 16 years), middle-aged (roughly 40), aged (about 62) and long-lived (82). To avoid experimental bias, donors of different ages were distributed randomly across sequencing lanes. Using the same blood draw, the study looked at two additional independent replicas of 1 million unique cDNA reads for two donors, one aged 18 to 29 and the other aged 80 or older. Results and caveats for the whole study, not just this receptor: Bulk unsorted PBMC profiling prevented conclusive comparison of naive and antigen-experienced compartments. Because the CMV infection status of the donors was unknown, age-related changes in expanded clonotypes may potentially have been confounded. Estimates of total diversity from one million sequenced T cells were regarded as lower bounds and underestimates. The percentage of naive T cells measured by flow cytometry correlated strongly with observed TCR beta diversity. Compared with the aged group, more naive CD4+ T cells, fewer expanded clones and increased TCR diversity were shown by the long-lived group, suggesting age selection. Observed TCR beta diversity per million T cells fell roughly linearly with age, and a significant reduction was already apparent by age around 40.

The library was generated by 5' RACE. The sequencer was an Illumina HiSeq 2500. A second 7 to 11 cycle PCR used a sample-barcoded 5' primer and a J-beta primer mix. A unique molecular identifier was introduced onto each TCR beta cDNA molecule by a template-switch 5' adaptor carrying 12 random nucleotides. At least 2.5 million CDR3-containing paired-end reads were obtained from each sample. The Mint cDNA synthesis kit, primed by a TRBC-specific oligonucleotide, was used to synthesize first-strand cDNA from all RNA. Following uracil-DNA glycosylase treatment, all cDNA underwent a first 18-cycle PCR with the universal primers M1SS and BC2_uni_R. Under the source paper's analysis protocol: For normalization, 1 million high-quality reads, each with a distinct molecular identifier, were randomly selected from each sample. Instead of being binned into consensus sequences, reads with shared molecular identifiers were discarded. MiTCR, run with a Q25 quality threshold and the strictest error-elimination algorithm, handled CDR3 identification, clonotype clustering and error correction. A nonparametric unseen species model with Euler transformation was used to estimate a lower bound on total TCR beta diversity. Clones were called with MiXCR by TCRdb after fastp trimmed the public reads at Q25, and only in-frame beta chains were retained. Each record represents a unique CDR3 protein, reported with the most common genes and DNA among its rows. Clone size and V and J calls follow TCRdb, not the original study. A total of around 970,000 distinct CDR3 sequences appear in this sample, just over 50% of them only once. Over 20% of the sample rests with the top ten.

The donors were roughly 38 Caucasian individuals from Russia, aged 6 to 90 years, who were systemically healthy. Each donor gave ten milliliters of peripheral blood, drawn into EDTA-treated Vacutainer tubes. PBMCs were isolated by Ficoll-Paque density-gradient centrifugation, with at least 6 million obtained per sample. Total RNA, at least 5.5 micrograms per sample, was extracted from PBMCs with Trizol reagent. Naive CD45RAhigh/CD27high T cell percentages were measured by flow cytometry on a PBMC aliquot from every donor. This clonotype was seen only once. This clone's antigen is unknown. Base qualities are missing; no much larger clone stands one base away. V is pared back by 7 bases and J by 6 bases, with 16 bases lying between the germline termini. From the cysteine through the phenylalanine, the CDR3 covers 13 amino acids. Just CDR3 DNA is preserved here, 39 bases in frame from base 1. Reading the germline V gene gives CDR1 SNHLY and CDR2 FYNNEI.

The rearrangement joined TRBV2 to TRBJ2-7; tentative D gene TRBD2, with 5 bases matching. The clonotype originates from a woman aged 55-69 years in good health. The specimen sequenced was blood. The DNA sequence reads TGTGCCAGCATGTACTCGGAGGCGGGCGAGCAGTACTTC. It translates as CASMYSEAGEQYF.